This record concerns one T cell receptor (beta chain) sequence. No antigen is known for it. Assay: immunoSEQ multiplex PCR; the TCRdb copy retains only in-frame clones and omits some. The data contain over 45,000 clones, 70% to 80% of them singletons. This record belongs to a study of vaccination effects on CD4 cells after COVID-19. Study-level points and caveats: In the late period after vaccination, infection- and vaccine-induced clones contracted markedly.

CDR3 length: 14 residues. Germline V gene data show CDR1 as SGHAT and CDR2 as FQDESV (reference sequence). Losses at the gene ends were 8 bases for V and 6 bases for J; bases not matched to a gene: 6. Investigators separated out CD4+ T cells once around 11 days of culture had passed. Replacing half the medium with IL-2 medium was done on days 3 and 7. The TCR comes from a human donor who received a COVID-19 vaccine. V gene TRBV11-1 combines with J gene TRBJ2-2; 10 nucleotides agree with TRBD1. Sample: CD4+ T cells from PBMCs cultured without peptide, taken before COVID-19 vaccination. The CDR3 is CASGRDRGPGELFF. CDR3 sequence (DNA): TGTGCCAGCGGCCGGGACAGGGGTCCCGGGGAGCTGTTTTTT.